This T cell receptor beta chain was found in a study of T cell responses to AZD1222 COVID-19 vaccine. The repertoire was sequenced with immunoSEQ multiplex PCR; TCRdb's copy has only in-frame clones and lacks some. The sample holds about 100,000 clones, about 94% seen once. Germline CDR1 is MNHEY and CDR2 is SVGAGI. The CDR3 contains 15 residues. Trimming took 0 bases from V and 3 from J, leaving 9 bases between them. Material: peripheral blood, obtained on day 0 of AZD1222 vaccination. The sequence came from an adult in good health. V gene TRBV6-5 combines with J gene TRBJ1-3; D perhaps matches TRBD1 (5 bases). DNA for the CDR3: TGTGCCAGCAGTTACTCGCGGGGCGGTGGAAACACCATATATTTT. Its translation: CASSYSRGGGNTIYF.